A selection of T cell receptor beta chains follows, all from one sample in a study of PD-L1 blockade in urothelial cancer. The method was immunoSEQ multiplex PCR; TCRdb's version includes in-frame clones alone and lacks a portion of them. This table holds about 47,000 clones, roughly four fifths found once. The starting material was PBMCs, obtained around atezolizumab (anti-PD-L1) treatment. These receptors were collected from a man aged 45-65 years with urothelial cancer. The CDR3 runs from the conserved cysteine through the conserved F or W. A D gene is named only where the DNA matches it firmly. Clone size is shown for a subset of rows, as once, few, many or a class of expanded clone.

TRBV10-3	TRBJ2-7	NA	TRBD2	TGTGCCATCAGTGTTGGGACTAGCGATGGGGAGCAGTACTTC	CAISVGTSDGEQYF
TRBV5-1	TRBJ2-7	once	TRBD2	TGCGCCAGCAGCTTGGTGATAGCGGGAGCCCACGAGCAGTACTTC	CASSLVIAGAHEQYF
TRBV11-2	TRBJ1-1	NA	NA	TGTGCCAGCAGCTTAAACCGACGACAGAACACTGAAGCTTTCTTT	CASSLNRRQNTEAFF
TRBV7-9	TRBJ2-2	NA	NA	TGTGCCAGCCAAAAGCCAGGATATTCGGGGGAGCTGTTTTTT	CASQKPGYSGELFF
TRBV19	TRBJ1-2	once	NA	TGTGCCAGTAGTTGGGCAGCAGGACTTGGCTATGGCTACACCTTC	CASSWAAGLGYGYTF
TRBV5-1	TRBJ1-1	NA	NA	TGCGCCAGCAGCTTGATCCCCGGGAACACTGAAGCTTTCTTT	CASSLIPGNTEAFF
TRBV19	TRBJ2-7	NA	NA	TGTGCCAGTAGTCTCCGGGACAGCGGGTCCTACGAGCAGTACTTC	CASSLRDSGSYEQYF
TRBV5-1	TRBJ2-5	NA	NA	TGCGCCAGCAGCTTGGTAGTACAGAAAGAGACCCAGTACTTC	CASSLVVQKETQYF
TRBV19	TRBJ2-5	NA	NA	TGTGCCAGTAGTATAGCGTCGGGAATCCAAGAGACCCAGTACTTC	CASSIASGIQETQYF
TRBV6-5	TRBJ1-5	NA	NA	TGTGCCAGCAGGGGAGGATCGGGCAATCAGCCCCAGCATTTT	CASRGGSGNQPQHF